The 9 T cell receptor beta chains below were found in one sample sequenced in a study of cytomegalovirus exposure and HLA in healthy donors. The PCR employed 60 Vbeta primers together with 13 Jbeta primers. The data were produced by immunoSEQ multiplex PCR, yet TCRdb's version contains in-frame clones alone and is incomplete. The repertoire holds some 160,000 clones, with roughly 83% as singletons. What was sequenced was PBMCs. The receptor set was obtained from a woman aged 18-29 years in good health and CMV-seronegative.

The chain is built from TRBV28 and TRBJ2-3; D remains unclear. Trimming took 10 bases from V and 2 from J, leaving 13 bases between them. The V gene's germline CDR1 is MDHEN and CDR2 SYDVKM. This CDR3 region has 13 residues. This chain's CDR3 is CAISYSSTDTQYF. Here the CDR3 DNA reads TGTGCCATCAGCTACAGTTCCACAGATACGCAGTATTTT.

The chain uses TRBV6-4 and TRBJ2-1, with 9 bases identical to TRBD2. The CDR3 runs to 16 residues. Germline-derived CDR1 and CDR2 are MRHNA and SNTAGT. With V trimmed by 0 bases and J by 4 bases, 4 bases remained unmatched. In DNA, the CDR3 is TGTGCCAGCAGTGACTCGGAGCGGGGGGAATACAATGAGCAGTTCTTC. This codes for CASSDSERGEYNEQFF.

The chain has TRBV29-1 and TRBJ2-1; D is unclear. Trimming stripped 5 bases from V and 7 bases from J, with 6 bases between. This CDR3 is 10 amino acids long. The germline V gene has CDR1 SQVTM and CDR2 ANQGSEA. Here the CDR3 DNA reads TGCAGCGTTTCCCAGAATGAGCAGTTCTTC. Amino acids: CSVSQNEQFF.

This clone appeared once. The chain has TRBV19 and TRBJ1-5, with D possibly matching TRBD1 (5 bases). Trimming took 0 bases from V and 7 from J, leaving 16 bases between them. There are 16 residues in the CDR3. The germline gives CDR1 LNHDA, CDR2 SQIVND (reference sequence). Here the CDR3 DNA reads TGTGCCAGTAGTATAGATATGGCAGGGAAGGGCCAGCCCCAGCATTTT. This sequence encodes CASSIDMAGKGQPQHF. The full variable domain, with the rest looked up from reference TRBV19 and TRBJ1-5, is DGGITQSPKYLFRKEGQNVTLSCEQNLNHDAMYWYRQDPGQGLRLIYYSQIVNDFQKGDIAEGYSVSREKKESFPLTVTSAQKNPTAFYLCASSIDMAGKGQPQHFGDGTRLSIL.

The V call is TRBV4-1, the J call TRBJ2-2, with 10 bases identical to TRBD2. The CDR3 is 16 amino acids. Germline-derived CDR1 and CDR2 are MGHRA and YSYEKL. Losses at the gene ends were 4 bases for V and 6 bases for J; bases not matched to a gene: 8. CDR3 in amino acids: CASSLETSGWAGELFF. The CDR3 nucleotides are TGCGCCAGCAGCCTTGAGACTAGCGGGTGGGCCGGGGAGCTGTTTTTT.

The J gene is TRBJ2-1, the V gene TRBV7-2, with D possibly being TRBD2 (6 bases). Germline V gene sequence: CDR1 SGHTA, CDR2 FQGNSA. There are 12 residues in the CDR3. V was clipped by 5 bases and J by 13 bases, with 15 bases between them. The CDR3, as DNA: TGTGCCAGCAGCCTCCACCGGGACTTTCAGTTCTTC. It specifies CASSLHRDFQFF.

This clone was seen just once. The rearrangement joins TRBV30 to TRBJ2-4, with 11 bases aligning to TRBD1. Germline loops: CDR1 GTSNPN, CDR2 SVGIG (reference sequence). With V trimmed by 5 bases and J by 6 bases, 0 bases remained unmatched. The CDR3 contains 12 residues. The CDR3 here is CAWGTGGNIQYF. The CDR3 DNA reads TGTGCCTGGGGGACAGGGGGAAACATTCAGTACTTC.

This CDR3 reads CASSFRGRGQVGQPQHF. CDR3 in DNA: TGTGCCAGCAGTTTTCGAGGCCGGGGACAGGTCGGCCAGCCCCAGCATTTT. The rearrangement uses TRBV28 and TRBJ1-5; the match to TRBD1 covers 8 bases. With 3 bases clipped from V and 7 bases from J, the junction kept 14 bases outside the gene matches. CDR1 and CDR2 (germline): MDHEN, SYDVKM. CDR3 length: 17 amino acids.

The chain couples TRBV6-6 to TRBJ1-5, with D possibly TRBD1 on 5 matching bases. Germline values: CDR1 MNHNY, CDR2 SVGAGI (reference sequence). Trimming took off 3 bases at V and 3 bases at J, with 9 bases between the two ends. The CDR3 length is 14 residues. Written as DNA, the CDR3 is TGTGCCAGCAGTTATGCAGGGAACAATCAGCCCCAGCATTTT. This gives the protein CASSYAGNNQPQHF.